These 26 T cell receptor beta chains were all obtained from the same sample, sequenced in a study of blood T cell repertoires in COVID-19. Method: immunoSEQ multiplex PCR; TCRdb's copy keeps in-frame clones and lacks some. This sample has about 200,000 clones, with around 90% found just once. The sample taken for sequencing was PBMCs or T cells enriched from blood (not recorded which). The receptors were gathered from a man aged 25-45 years who had recovered from COVID-19.

This chain joins TRBV19 and TRBJ2-3; 8 bases are a match to TRBD2. After removal of 2 bases from V and 1 base from J, the junction contained 2 bases not matched to a gene. Germline V gene lookup returns CDR1 LNHDA and CDR2 SQIVND (reference sequence). This CDR3 has 15 amino acids. In nucleotides, the CDR3 is TGTGCCAGTAGTATATTGCGGGGGGGCACAGATACGCAGTATTTT. Amino acids: CASSILRGGTDTQYF.

The V call is TRBV10-3, the J call TRBJ2-3; D is possibly TRBD2 (5 bases). The CDR3 is 15 amino acids. Germline-derived CDR1 and CDR2 are ENHRY and SYGVKD. V was clipped by 5 bases and J by 2 bases, with 14 bases between them. CDR3 amino acids: CAISMTTQDTDTQYF. CDR3 nucleotides: TGTGCCATCAGTATGACTACCCAGGACACAGATACGCAGTATTTT.

This chain uses TRBV24-1 with TRBJ2-3; D might be TRBD1 (5 bases). V dropped 3 bases and J dropped 7 bases, with 10 bases sitting between them. The length of the CDR3 is 13 residues. Germline V gene lookup returns CDR1 KGHDR and CDR2 SFDVKD. CDR3 in amino acids: CATSDTGQNTQYF. The CDR3 region has the DNA TGTGCCACCAGTGATACTGGACAAAATACGCAGTATTTT.

The V call is TRBV5-1, the J call TRBJ2-2; a weak D match, TRBD1 (6 bases). The CDR3 runs to 14 residues. V was cut by 2 bases and J by 4 bases, with 9 bases left in between. The germline gives CDR1 SGHRS, CDR2 YFSETQ. CDR3 amino acids: CASSLQGATGELFF. The CDR3 DNA sequence: TGCGCCAGCAGCTTACAGGGAGCCACCGGGGAGCTGTTTTTT.

The rearrangement links TRBV4-1 to TRBJ2-7, with 7 nucleotides matching TRBD2. Germline CDR1 is MGHRA and CDR2 is YSYEKL. This CDR3 comprises 13 residues. V was clipped by 1 base and J by 4 bases; unmatched bases: 1. DNA for the CDR3: TGCGCCAGCAGCCAAGGGGGGGGATACGAGCAGTACTTC. Amino acid sequence: CASSQGGGYEQYF.

This chain uses TRBV19 with TRBJ2-7; 10 nucleotides line up with TRBD2. In germline, CDR1 is LNHDA, CDR2 SQIVND (reference sequence). V was clipped by 6 bases and J by 4 bases; unmatched bases: 9. The CDR3 sequence is 15 residues long. CDR3 amino acids: CASRATGTSVYEQYF. The CDR3 region has the DNA TGTGCCAGTAGGGCTACCGGGACTAGCGTTTACGAGCAGTACTTC.

J is TRBJ1-5 and V is TRBV6-5, with a tentative D call TRBD1 (5 bases). The CDR3 consists of 13 residues. Germline lookup yields CDR1 MNHEY and CDR2 SVGAGI. V lost 11 bases to trimming and J lost 0 bases, with 11 bases between them. The CDR3 is CAASQGSNQPQHF. The DNA for the CDR3 is TGTGCCGCCAGCCAGGGTAGCAATCAGCCCCAGCATTTT.

The chain employs TRBV2 and TRBJ1-1; 8 bases fit TRBD1. CDR1 is SNHLY, CDR2 FYNNEI, per germline. V was pared by 6 bases and J by 4 bases, with 13 bases of the junction left unmatched. CDR3 length equals 16 residues. CDR3 sequence reads: CASSSGSDRVSTEAFF. CDR3 nucleotides: TGTGCCAGCAGCAGCGGCTCGGACAGGGTGAGCACTGAAGCTTTCTTT.

This clone has only one observation. The genes are TRBV19 and TRBJ1-2; 7 bases map to TRBD1. Germline loops: CDR1 LNHDA, CDR2 SQIVND (reference sequence). The V gene end was trimmed by 3 bases and the J gene end by 5 bases; junction bases not matched to a gene: 9. The CDR3 spans 15 residues. The CDR3 reads CASSMFGDRHYGYTF. DNA for the CDR3: TGTGCCAGTAGTATGTTCGGGGACAGACATTATGGCTACACCTTC.

The gene calls are TRBV2 and TRBJ2-5, with TRBD1 matching over 9 bases. V lost 6 bases, J lost 5 bases, and 1 base stayed unmatched. This CDR3 is built from 12 residues. CDR1 is SNHLY and CDR2 is FYNNEI in the germline V gene. Here the CDR3 reads CASSGQGETQYF. The CDR3 nucleotides read TGTGCCAGCAGCGGACAGGGGGAGACCCAGTACTTC.

The V gene is TRBV6-5, the J gene TRBJ1-1, with no clear D. Trimming shortened V by 5 bases and J by 4 bases, and 8 bases separated the two germline ends. Germline V gene lookup returns CDR1 MNHEY and CDR2 SVGAGI. CDR3 length equals 12 residues. CDR3 sequence (DNA): TGTGCCAGCAGTACGGCAGGCACTGAAGCTTTCTTT. Residues: CASSTAGTEAFF.

The chain joins TRBV27 to TRBJ2-5; D possibly corresponds to TRBD2 (6 bases). Trimming shortened V by 2 bases and J by 4 bases, and 20 bases separated the two germline ends. The CDR3 is 17 residues long. Per germline, CDR1 MNHEY and CDR2 SMNVEV (reference sequence). This chain's CDR3 is CASSLGTGSGFLETQYF. CDR3 DNA: TGTGCCAGCAGTTTAGGGACTGGCTCGGGGTTTTTAGAGACCCAGTACTTC.

This clone was seen at least ten times. The CDR3 region is CASSYSSGGYNEQFF. CDR3 nucleotide sequence: TGTGCCAGCAGTTACTCGAGCGGGGGGTACAATGAGCAGTTCTTC. This chain links TRBV6-5 with TRBJ2-1; 9 bases are shared with TRBD2. Trimming took 0 bases from V and 4 from J; bases not matched to a gene: 1. The CDR3 contains 15 residues. Germline-derived CDR1 and CDR2 are MNHEY and SVGAGI.

In DNA, the CDR3 is TGTGCCAGTAGTAGAACGGACAGGGGGCTTGAAAAACTGTTTTTT. It codes for CASSRTDRGLEKLFF. The chain uses TRBV19 and TRBJ1-4, with TRBD1 matching over 11 bases. V lost 4 bases to trimming and J lost 7 bases; unmatched junction nucleotides: 5. Germline V gives CDR1 LNHDA, CDR2 SQIVND (reference sequence). The CDR3 totals 15 residues.

The chain combines TRBV7-2 with TRBJ2-1; D may be TRBD2 (5 bases). CDR3 length equals 14 residues. Germline CDR1 reads SGHTA; CDR2 reads FQGNSA. V lost 3 bases and J lost 3, with 9 bases in between. The CDR3 spells CASSLSRGYNEQFF. In DNA, the CDR3 is TGTGCCAGCAGCTTGAGTCGGGGCTACAATGAGCAGTTCTTC.

This chain's CDR3 is CASSFGLGREGPYEQYF. Written as DNA, the CDR3 is TGTGCCAGCAGCTTTGGATTGGGGCGGGAGGGCCCCTACGAGCAGTACTTC. V gene TRBV12-1 combines with J gene TRBJ2-7; the table's D call of TRBD2 was not tested on the DNA. TRBV12-1 is shown as a pseudogene. The length of the CDR3 is 17 residues.

The genes are TRBV30 and TRBJ2-7; D may be TRBD1 (6 bases). With 4 bases removed from V and 1 base from J, the gap between germline ends came to 11 bases. The CDR3 is 13 amino acids. CDR1 is GTSNPN, CDR2 SVGIG, per germline (reference sequence). CDR3 bases: TGTGCCTGGAACAGGGATTCGTCCTACGAGCAGTACTTC. Translating gives CAWNRDSSYEQYF.

The chain recombines TRBV5-1 with TRBJ1-6; D remains unclear. V was cut by 9 bases and J by 0 bases, with 16 bases left in between. The germline gives CDR1 SGHRS, CDR2 YFSETQ. The CDR3 sequence is 16 residues long. The CDR3 sequence: CATFPPASSYNSPLHF. The CDR3 bases are TGCGCCACCTTTCCCCCAGCGAGCTCCTATAATTCACCCCTCCACTTT.

The J gene is TRBJ2-7, the V gene TRBV3-1 (or the pseudogene TRBV3-2); 7 bases align to TRBD2. Germline trimming cut 1 base from V and 2 bases from J; bases unmatched to any gene: 8. Germline V CDR1 and CDR2: LGHDT, YNNKEL (reference sequence). The CDR3 loop spans 16 amino acids. The CDR3 coding sequence is TGTGCCAGCAGCCAAGTTGATAGCGGGCCCGCCTACGAGCAGTACTTC. Its protein product is CASSQVDSGPAYEQYF.

The chain recombines TRBV5-1 with TRBJ2-7, with TRBD2 identical over 10 bases. The V gene's germline CDR1 is SGHRS and CDR2 YFSETQ. This CDR3 contains 14 residues. The V gene end was trimmed by 2 bases and the J gene end by 5 bases; junction bases not matched to a gene: 4. CDR3 nucleotides: TGCGCCAGCAGCTTCAAAACTAGCGGGAACGAGCAGTACTTC. It codes for CASSFKTSGNEQYF.

V and J are TRBV7-8 and TRBJ1-4; 7 bases map to TRBD1. Losses at the gene ends were 2 bases for V and 0 bases for J; bases not matched to a gene: 6. The germline gives CDR1 SGHVS, CDR2 FQNEAQ. This CDR3 contains 17 residues. The CDR3 DNA follows: TGTGCCAGCAGCTTACCGGACAGGTTTTCAACTAATGAAAAACTGTTTTTT. The encoded protein is CASSLPDRFSTNEKLFF.

V and J are TRBV19 and TRBJ2-1; 10 positions match TRBD2. The germline gives CDR1 LNHDA, CDR2 SQIVND (reference sequence). This CDR3 spans 17 amino acids. The V and J ends lost 0 bases and 1 base, in that order; junction bases with no gene match: 3. The CDR3 here is CASSIDSGRLSYNEQFF. CDR3 coding DNA: TGTGCCAGTAGTATAGATAGCGGGAGGCTATCCTACAATGAGCAGTTCTTC.

The V and J genes are TRBV3-1 (or the pseudogene TRBV3-2) and TRBJ1-6; D gene ambiguous. V was trimmed by 1 base and J by 8 bases, leaving 12 bases between them. The length of the CDR3 is 15 residues. Germline V CDR1 and CDR2: LGHDT, YNNKEL (reference sequence). The CDR3 nucleotides are TGTGCCAGCAGCCAAGGACTAAGGGTAGATTCACCCCTCCACTTT. Encoded protein: CASSQGLRVDSPLHF.

This rearrangement joins TRBV19 to TRBJ1-5; 9 nucleotides match TRBD1. Germline CDR1 is LNHDA and CDR2 is SQIVND (reference sequence). Losses at the gene ends were 1 base for V and 7 bases for J; bases not matched to a gene: 8. The CDR3 runs 16 residues. The DNA of the CDR3 is TGTGCCAGTAGTATAGGGTCCGGACAGGGGATACAGCCCCAGCATTTT. Residues: CASSIGSGQGIQPQHF.

In its sample, this clone was seen once. V gene TRBV9 combines with J gene TRBJ2-7; D is possibly TRBD2 (5 bases). V shed 0 bases and J shed 2 bases, with 6 bases lying between them. The CDR3 is made up of 13 amino acids. Germline V lookup: CDR1 SGDLS, CDR2 YYNGEE. The DNA for the CDR3 is TGTGCCAGCAGCGTAGCGGGGACCTACGAGCAGTACTTC. It specifies CASSVAGTYEQYF.

The chain carries TRBV7-2 and TRBJ2-5, with 9 bases aligning to TRBD2. Looked up from germline, CDR1 is SGHTA and CDR2 is FQGNSA. Losses at the gene ends were 1 base for V and 5 bases for J; bases not matched to a gene: 2. The CDR3 is 14 amino acids. CDR3 sequence reads: CASSLESGRETQYF. CDR3 sequence (DNA): TGTGCCAGCAGCTTAGAGAGCGGGAGGGAGACCCAGTACTTC.